Listed here are 31 T cell receptor beta chains from one sample, sequenced in a study of T cells in Graves' hyperthyroidism and ophthalmopathy. Amplification yielded TCR beta CDR3 regions, with RNA transcripts as the source. The TCR CDR3 was amplified in a first-round RT-PCR using the HTBI primer set. In TCRdb, the multiplex PCR reads were re-called with MiXCR into one record per CDR3 protein. This table holds approximately 300,000 distinct CDR3 sequences, around 15% found once. The sample comprised blood. Every receptor here comes from a woman between 55 and 75 years old with Graves' ophthalmopathy.

This clonotype showed up just a few times. The chain has TRBV5-4 and TRBJ2-7; D possibly corresponds to TRBD2 (6 bases). The germline V gene encodes CDR1 SGHNT and CDR2 YYREEE (reference sequence). V lost 2 bases and J 3 bases, leaving 15 bases between the germline ends. The CDR3 extends over 15 amino acids. The CDR3 DNA is TGTGCCAGCAGCTTCGGAGGGCAGAGAAGCTACGAGCAGTACTTC. Protein product: CASSFGGQRSYEQYF.

The CDR3 loop is CASSSGGLAGGSTDTQYF. CDR3 DNA sequence: TGCGCCAGCAGCTCGGGGGGGCTAGCGGGAGGAAGCACAGATACGCAGTATTTT. The gene calls are TRBV5-1 and TRBJ2-3, with 11 positions matching TRBD2. The CDR3 sequence is 18 residues long. V shed 3 bases and J 0 bases; nucleotides not matched to a gene: 9. The germline gives CDR1 SGHRS, CDR2 YFSETQ.

There are many counts of this clonotype. The chain combines TRBV5-5 with TRBJ2-7; 8 bases line up with TRBD1. The CDR3 runs 18 residues. The germline gives CDR1 SGHKS, CDR2 YYEKEE (reference sequence). Trimming at V came to 1 base and at J to 3 bases, leaving 15 bases not matched to a gene. For the CDR3, the DNA is TGTGCCAGCAGCTTGCAGGGGACAGGAGCAGGTGGTTACTACGAGCAGTACTTC. This codes for CASSLQGTGAGGYYEQYF.

The rearrangement uses TRBV19 and TRBJ1-1, with TRBD1 matching 7 bases. Germline CDR1 and CDR2: LNHDA and SQIVND (reference sequence). The CDR3 extends over 12 amino acids. The junction had 1 base not matched to a gene; V was cut back by 8 bases and J by 1 base. CDR3 nucleotide sequence: TGTGCCAGTGGGGACAGGAACACTGAAGCTTTCTTT. This codes for CASGDRNTEAFF.

This clonotype was detected many times. This sequence joins TRBV9 and TRBJ2-1; a possible D gene is TRBD2 (7 bases). Germline values: CDR1 SGDLS, CDR2 YYNGEE. This CDR3 comprises 13 residues. V was pared by 7 bases and J by 7 bases, with 15 bases between. CDR3 bases: TGTGCCAGCGGGAGGGGGGGCCTAAATGAGCAGTTCTTC. It is translated as CASGRGGLNEQFF. Drawing the rest from reference TRBV9 and TRBJ2-1, the complete variable domain is DSGVTQTPKHLITATGQRVTLRCSPRSGDLSVYWYQQSLDQGLQFLIQYYNGEERAKGNILERFSAQQFPDLHSELNLSSLELGDSALYFCASGRGGLNEQFFGPGTRLTVL.

This clonotype was counted many times. J is TRBJ1-6 and V is TRBV27, with a tentative D call TRBD1 (6 bases). Germline CDR1 reads MNHEY; CDR2 reads SMNVEV (reference sequence). The CDR3 runs 14 residues. V was shortened by 3 bases and J by 7 bases, with 10 bases between the two germline ends. The CDR3 protein is CASSLNRVNSPLHF. CDR3 sequence (DNA): TGTGCCAGCAGTTTGAACAGGGTGAATTCACCCCTCCACTTT.

J is TRBJ2-7 and V is TRBV6-1; D not certain. This CDR3 is 12 amino acids long. Trimming cost V 2 bases and J 6 bases, with 8 bases left between them. Germline CDR1 and CDR2: MNHNS and SASEGT. The CDR3 bases are TGTGCCAGCAGTGAATCCTCCCGCGAGCAGTACTTC. Protein sequence: CASSESSREQYF.

The chain is built from TRBV12-3 or TRBV12-4 and TRBJ2-7; 9 bases map to TRBD1. Trimming cost V 6 bases and J 2 bases; bases outside gene matches: 5. CDR3 size: 14 residues. CDR3 DNA sequence: TGTGCCAGCAGCCGGGACAGGGTCGCCTACGAGCAGTACTTC. Amino acids: CASSRDRVAYEQYF.

The chain employs TRBV5-1 and TRBJ2-4, with D uncertain. The CDR3 runs to 15 residues. V lost 4 bases and J lost 0, with 11 bases in between. Germline loops: CDR1 SGHRS, CDR2 YFSETQ. The CDR3 reads CASSDGPLAKNIQYF. The CDR3 DNA is TGCGCCAGCAGCGACGGTCCGTTAGCCAAAAACATTCAGTACTTC.

This clonotype was seen more than once but under ten times. The J gene is TRBJ2-1, the V gene TRBV6-2 or TRBV6-3; D uncertain. CDR3 length: 16 residues. V dropped 6 bases and J dropped 7 bases, with 22 bases sitting between them. Germline CDR1 and CDR2: MNHEY and SVGEGT. The CDR3 DNA follows: TGTGCCAGCAGGGCCCCAGTGCTTGGGGAACGGAATGAGCAGTTCTTC. It yields the protein CASRAPVLGERNEQFF.

Many counts were recorded for this clonotype. The V and J genes are TRBV7-2 and TRBJ2-7; the D is unclear. Germline V gene sequence: CDR1 SGHTA, CDR2 FQGNSA. Trimming shortened V by 3 bases and J by 5 bases, and 11 bases separated the two germline ends. CDR3 length: 13 residues. CDR3 amino acids: CASSFLHGNEQYF. The CDR3 nucleotides read TGTGCCAGCAGCTTTTTACATGGCAACGAGCAGTACTTC.

This chain links TRBV4-3 with TRBJ2-3; 13 positions agree with TRBD2. The CDR3 consists of 15 residues. V lost 4 bases, J lost 4 bases, and 2 bases stayed unmatched. The germline CDR1 and CDR2 sequences are LGHNA and YSLEER. The CDR3 bases are TGCGCCAGCAGCCCACTAGCGGGAGGGGCAGATACGCAGTATTTT. Translating it yields CASSPLAGGADTQYF.

This clonotype was found many times. This rearrangement joins TRBV3-1 to TRBJ2-1; 7 bases are shared with TRBD1. The J segment lost 6 bases and the V segment lost 6 bases, leaving 14 bases of the junction unmatched. The CDR3 is 16 amino acids. The germline gives CDR1 LGHDT, CDR2 YNNKEL (reference sequence). The CDR3 DNA reads TGTGCCAGCAGTCTCACAGGGGCCCTCCTTGCCAATGAGCAGTTCTTC. Protein: CASSLTGALLANEQFF.

This clonotype was picked up many times. The chain joins TRBV27 to TRBJ2-7, with D perhaps TRBD1 or TRBD2 (5 bases each). Germline CDR1 and CDR2: MNHEY and SMNVEV (reference sequence). CDR3 length equals 14 residues. Trimming left V 4 bases short and J 4 bases short, with 14 bases between. CDR3 bases: TGTGCCAGCAGTTCGGCAGGGACGGGTTACGAGCAGTACTTC. Translation: CASSSAGTGYEQYF.

The chain uses TRBV5-1 and TRBJ2-1, with 11 bases identical to TRBD2. CDR1 is SGHRS, CDR2 YFSETQ, per germline. Trimming removed 3 bases from V and 10 bases from J; junction bases left unmatched: 3. The CDR3 loop spans 13 amino acids. CDR3: CASSSLAGEEQFF. The DNA for the CDR3 is TGCGCCAGCAGCTCACTAGCGGGAGAAGAGCAGTTCTTC.

This chain uses TRBV19 with TRBJ2-7, with TRBD1 matching 8 bases. This CDR3 is 14 amino acids long. CDR1 and CDR2 (germline): LNHDA, SQIVND (reference sequence). The trim removed 5 bases at V and 6 bases at J, leaving 9 bases unmatched. DNA for the CDR3: TGTGCCAGTAGTCAACGGGCAGGGGGCTCCGAGCAGTACTTC. Residues: CASSQRAGGSEQYF. The full variable domain, rest sourced from reference TRBV19 and TRBJ2-7, is DGGITQSPKYLFRKEGQNVTLSCEQNLNHDAMYWYRQDPGQGLRLIYYSQIVNDFQKGDIAEGYSVSREKKESFPLTVTSAQKNPTAFYLCASSQRAGGSEQYFGPGTRLTVT.

This clonotype was seen ten or more times. This chain links TRBV5-1 with TRBJ1-1, with D hard to call. V lost 4 bases, J lost 8 bases, and 18 bases lay in between. Looked up from germline, CDR1 is SGHRS and CDR2 is YFSETQ. The CDR3 is made up of 14 amino acids. The CDR3 nucleotides are TGCGCCAGCAGCCCATTCGCGGGAGGTGGAGAAGCTTTCTTT. Translation gives CASSPFAGGGEAFF.

This clonotype was seen more than once but under ten times. This chain joins TRBV3-1 and TRBJ2-3, with TRBD1 matching 8 bases. CDR1 is LGHDT, CDR2 YNNKEL, per germline (reference sequence). The junction had 6 bases not matched to a gene; V was cut back by 0 bases and J by 7 bases. This CDR3 comprises 15 residues. DNA of the CDR3: TGTGCCAGCAGCCAAGATACAGGGGGACCATATACGCAGTATTTT. Its protein is CASSQDTGGPYTQYF.

The chain uses TRBV28 and TRBJ1-5, with D maybe TRBD1 (5 bases). This CDR3 has 17 residues. Between the trimmed V and J ends, which lost 3 bases and 4 bases, there was a span of 19 bases. Germline CDR1 reads MDHEN; CDR2 reads SYDVKM. The CDR3 coding sequence is TGTGCCAGCAGTTTTCTCGGGGGAGAGGCTGGTAATCAGCCCCAGCATTTT. Translated: CASSFLGGEAGNQPQHF.

The genes are TRBV20-1 and TRBJ2-3, with 12 nucleotides matching TRBD2. V shed 4 bases, J shed 2 bases, and the junction held 7 bases outside the gene matches. Germline V gives CDR1 DFQATT, CDR2 SNEGSKA (reference sequence). This CDR3 region has 16 residues. CDR3 sequence reads: CSATGASGGATDTQYF. In nucleotides, the CDR3 is TGCAGTGCTACAGGGGCTAGCGGGGGGGCCACAGATACGCAGTATTTT.

This clonotype has only a few counts. The rearrangement uses TRBV10-3 and TRBJ1-5; no firm D call. Germline-derived CDR1 and CDR2 are ENHRY and SYGVKD. V lost 6 bases and J lost 0, with 12 bases in between. The CDR3 contains 15 residues. This CDR3 is CAIRESLYSNQPQHF. The CDR3, as DNA: TGTGCCATCAGGGAAAGCCTCTATAGCAATCAGCCCCAGCATTTT.

This clonotype was counted between two and nine times. The J gene is TRBJ1-2, the V gene TRBV6-1, with 9 bases that match TRBD1. Germline assignment: CDR1 MNHNS and CDR2 SASEGT. Germline trimming cut 5 bases from V and 13 bases from J; bases unmatched to any gene: 17. This CDR3 spans 15 amino acids. CDR3 DNA: TGTGCCAGCAGTTCCGAGATTGGACAGGGGAGCGTAGGCACCTTC. Protein sequence: CASSSEIGQGSVGTF.

The rearrangement links TRBV10-3 to TRBJ2-7, with D tentatively TRBD1 (5 bases). Deletions cut 0 bases from V and 3 bases from J, with 9 bases between. The CDR3 length is 14 residues. From germline, CDR1 is ENHRY and CDR2 SYGVKD. The chain's CDR3 is CAISESRQGYEQYF. The CDR3 DNA reads as TGTGCCATCAGTGAGTCGAGGCAGGGCTACGAGCAGTACTTC.

A few counts support this clonotype. This sequence joins TRBV27 and TRBJ1-2, with TRBD1 matching over 11 bases. The CDR3 has 15 amino acids. V was pared by 5 bases and J by 7 bases, with 9 bases of the junction left unmatched. The germline V gene has CDR1 MNHEY and CDR2 SMNVEV (reference sequence). This CDR3 reads CASSPRDRGLSGYTF. In nucleotides, the CDR3 is TGTGCCAGCAGTCCCCGGGACAGGGGGTTGTCTGGCTACACCTTC.

CDR3 in amino acids: CASSQLGANVLTF. CDR3 nucleotide sequence: TGTGCCAGCAGTCAGCTGGGGGCCAACGTCCTGACTTTC. This chain joins TRBV6-1 and TRBJ2-6; D is undetermined. Germline lookup yields CDR1 MNHNS and CDR2 SASEGT. There are 13 residues in the CDR3. With 5 bases removed from V and 4 bases from J, the gap between germline ends came to 6 bases.

This clonotype was counted many times. The chain is built from TRBV5-1 and TRBJ2-4, with 11 bases identical to TRBD2. Germline V gene data show CDR1 as SGHRS and CDR2 as YFSETQ. The CDR3 runs to 17 residues. The junction had 5 bases not matched to a gene; V was cut back by 1 base and J by 2 bases. CDR3 sequence (DNA): TGCGCCAGCAGCTTGACAACTAGCGGGGGCCCCAAAAACATTCAGTACTTC. Amino acid sequence: CASSLTTSGGPKNIQYF. Based on the CDR3 plus reference TRBV5-1 and TRBJ2-4, the full variable domain is KAGVTQTPRYLIKTRGQQVTLSCSPISGHRSVSWYQQTPGQGLQFLFEYFSETQRNKGNFPGRFSGRQFSNSRSEMNVSTLELGDSALYLCASSLTTSGGPKNIQYFGAGTRLSVL.

V usage is TRBV7-9 and J usage is TRBJ2-7; TRBD1 is a possible D gene (6 bases). The CDR3 runs 16 residues. V was clipped by 5 bases and J by 3 bases, with 20 bases between them. CDR1 and CDR2 (germline): SEHNR, FQNEAQ (reference sequence). Here the CDR3 DNA reads TGTGCCAGCAGCGCCCCGGCCGGGACACCGAACTACGAGCAGTACTTC. Protein sequence: CASSAPAGTPNYEQYF.

At least ten counts were recorded for this clonotype. The V gene is TRBV3-1, the J gene TRBJ2-7, with D hard to call. This CDR3 is 13 amino acids long. Germline CDR1 and CDR2: LGHDT and YNNKEL (reference sequence). The V and J ends lost 1 base and 3 bases respectively, with 7 bases between them. As DNA, the CDR3 is TGTGCCAGCAGCCAAGGTTGGGTCTACGAGCAGTACTTC. The encoded protein is CASSQGWVYEQYF.

There are many counts of this clonotype. The chain couples TRBV30 to TRBJ2-3; D not certain. V gave up 0 bases and J gave up 4 bases, with 11 bases separating them. This CDR3 spans 14 amino acids. Germline lookup yields CDR1 GTSNPN and CDR2 SVGIG (reference sequence). CDR3 DNA sequence: TGTGCCTGGAGTGTGTCTCGGCTGGCAGATACGCAGTATTTT. This codes for CAWSVSRLADTQYF.

The sample holds a few counts of this clonotype. The CDR3 nucleotides read TGCAGTGCTTTCATGCTGGACAGGGGAGGTACAGATACGCAGTATTTT. Protein: CSAFMLDRGGTDTQYF. The rearrangement joins TRBV20-1 to TRBJ2-3; 9 positions agree with TRBD1. The CDR3 consists of 16 residues. V trimming: 5 bases; J trimming: 3 bases; junction bases outside the gene matches: 12. Germline CDR1 is DFQATT and CDR2 is SNEGSKA (reference sequence).

In this sample, this clonotype turned up a few times. The CDR3 sequence: CASSFESGRTGELFF. CDR3 DNA sequence: TGTGCCAGCAGTTTCGAGTCGGGGCGCACCGGGGAGCTGTTTTTT. This rearrangement joins TRBV6-5 to TRBJ2-2; D is perhaps TRBD1 or TRBD2 (5 bases each). This CDR3 is built from 15 residues. Trimming cost V 4 bases and J 4 bases, with 13 bases left between them. The germline V gene encodes CDR1 MNHEY and CDR2 SVGAGI.